The T cell receptor (beta chain) described here comes from a study of blood T cell repertoires in COVID-19. Germline CDR1 is MNHEY and CDR2 is SMNVEV (reference sequence). V lost 1 base to trimming and J lost 4 bases, with 8 bases between them. This CDR3 contains 14 residues. The table came from immunoSEQ multiplex PCR; TCRdb's copy has only in-frame clones and leaves some out. The table records about 200,000 clones, under 90% of them present only once. This sequence was found in a woman aged 50 to 60 with acute COVID-19. The sequenced material came from PBMCs or T cells enriched from blood (not recorded which). The gene calls are TRBV27 and TRBJ1-5; D is possibly TRBD1 (5 bases). The CDR3 is CASSLLGVNQPQHF. The DNA of the CDR3 is TGTGCCAGCAGTTTATTAGGGGTAAATCAGCCCCAGCATTTT.